The T cell receptor (beta chain) under discussion was sequenced for a study of shared clonotypes between healthy human individuals. Measured with immunoSEQ multiplex PCR; TCRdb has only the in-frame clones, and not every one. The sample holds over 1.5 million clones, nearly 99% seen once. The germline V gene encodes CDR1 MNHNS and CDR2 SASEGT. The CDR3 covers 10 residues. V was pared by 5 bases and J by 10 bases, with 1 base of the junction left unmatched. Sequenced sample: naive CD4+ T cells sorted from blood. The subset here: CD45RA+ positively selected. V gene TRBV6-1 combines with J gene TRBJ1-1, with 7 positions matching TRBD1. The clonotype comes from a man aged 30 to 45 in good health. The CDR3 nucleotides are TGTGCCAGCAGTCGGACAGGAGCTTTCTTT. Protein product: CASSRTGAFF.